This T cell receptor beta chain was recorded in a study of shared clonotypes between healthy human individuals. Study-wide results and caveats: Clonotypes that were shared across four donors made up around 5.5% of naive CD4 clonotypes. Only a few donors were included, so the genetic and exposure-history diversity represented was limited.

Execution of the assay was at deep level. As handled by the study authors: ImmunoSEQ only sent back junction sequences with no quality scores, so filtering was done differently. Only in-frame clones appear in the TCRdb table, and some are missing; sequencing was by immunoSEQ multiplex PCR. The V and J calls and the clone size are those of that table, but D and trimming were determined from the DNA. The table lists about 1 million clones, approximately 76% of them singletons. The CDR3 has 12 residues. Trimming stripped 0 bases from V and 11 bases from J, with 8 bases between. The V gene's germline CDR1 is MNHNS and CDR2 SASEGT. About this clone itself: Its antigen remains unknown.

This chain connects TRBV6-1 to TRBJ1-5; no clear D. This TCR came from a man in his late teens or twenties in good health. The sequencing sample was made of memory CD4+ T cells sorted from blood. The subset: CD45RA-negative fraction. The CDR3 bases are TGTGCCAGCAGTGAAGCAGGTAGGTCCCAGCATTTT. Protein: CASSEAGRSQHF.